This T cell receptor (beta chain) was captured by sequencing in a study of Graves' ophthalmopathy and Graves' hyperthyroidism. Remarks on this clonotype: What it binds is unknown.

The study's findings and limits: Thyroid clonotypes that were expanded above 0.001 frequency mostly also appeared in blood. A 13-signature model separated ophthalmopathy from stable hyperthyroidism, about 91% sensitivity, around 81% specificity.

V shed 9 bases and J 6 bases; nucleotides not matched to a gene: 7. The CDR3 sequence is 12 residues long. The V gene's germline CDR1 is SNHLY and CDR2 FYNNEI. In donors with ophthalmopathy, activity was moderate-to-severe, with CAS ≥3, NOSPECS ≥4 and duration under 3 months. TCR beta CDR3 amplification used RNA transcripts. First-round RT-PCR relied on HTBI primers, and a second-round multiplex PCR came next. TCRdb re-called the multiplex PCR reads with MiXCR, one entry per CDR3 protein. Among 600,000 to 950,000 distinct CDR3 sequences listed, roughly 41% were seen once. The material sequenced was peripheral blood. The sequence was obtained from an adult man with Graves' ophthalmopathy. The chain couples TRBV2 to TRBJ1-1; 7 positions match TRBD1. The CDR3 region has the DNA TGTGCCAGAGGGGACAGTGCGGCTGAAGCTTTCTTT. This sequence encodes CARGDSAAEAFF.